The present T cell receptor (beta chain) was sequenced within a study of blood T cell repertoires in COVID-19. Trimming removed 4 bases at V and 2 bases at J, with 6 bases between. The CDR3 length is 13 residues. Germline V gives CDR1 MNHEY, CDR2 SVGAGI. Clones were read by immunoSEQ multiplex PCR, and TCRdb kept only the in-frame ones, dropping some. The sample carries about 120,000 clones, approximately 83% recorded once. The sequencing sample was made of peripheral blood. The TCR sequence derives from a man older than 75 with acute or convalescent COVID-19. This chain uses TRBV6-5 with TRBJ1-5, with D perhaps matching TRBD1 (5 bases). CDR3 in DNA: TGTGCCAGCAGTTCGACAGGCAATCAGCCCCAGCATTTT. The encoded protein is CASSSTGNQPQHF.